What follows describes a single T cell receptor beta chain. The data were obtained in a study of blood T cell repertoires in COVID-19. As for the study in general: The study drew acute and convalescent COVID-19 samples from the United States, Italy and Spain. T cells, B-cell-depleted T cells, or PBMCs supplied cDNA or gDNA.

In the original processing: Amplification with reference gene primers provided the estimates of nucleated cell counts. The table came from immunoSEQ multiplex PCR; TCRdb's copy has only in-frame clones and leaves some out. From that table come the V and J calls and clone size; the DNA was used to work out D and trimming. The data contain approximately 140,000 clones, about four fifths of them singletons. This CDR3 has 15 amino acids. Trimming cost V 2 bases and J 0 bases, with 8 bases left between them. Germline-derived CDR1 and CDR2 are MNHEY and SVGAGI. The sequencing sample was made of peripheral blood. This chain joins TRBV6-5 and TRBJ1-3; D is unresolved. The sequence was collected from a human donor in a cohort sampled during active COVID-19. CDR3 region: CASSYAGNSGNTIYF. CDR3 nucleotide sequence: TGTGCCAGCAGTTACGCGGGGAACTCTGGAAACACCATATATTTT.